This T cell receptor beta chain was sequenced for a study of T cells after yellow fever vaccination. The study, taken as a whole, reports: At 95% to 96% for CD4 and about 87% for CD8, most primary-vaccination clones showed up again after the booster. Overlap between CD4 and CD8 compartments was detected for a small share of clonotypes.

The study made its TCR cDNA through 5'RACE template switching. That step introduced a universal primer site along with UMIs. TCRdb re-analysed the 5' RACE reads in MiXCR, keeping a single row per CDR3 protein. The table records some 150,000 distinct CDR3 sequences, approximately 6.6% of them present only once. CDR1 is KGHSH and CDR2 is LQKENI in the germline V gene. The CDR3 is made up of 15 amino acids. V gave up 0 bases and J gave up 2 bases; unmatched junction bases: 2. On this clonotype itself: Its antigen remains unidentified.

The TCR comes from a man aged 25 to 45 who received the YFV17D yellow fever vaccine. The rearrangement joins TRBV18 to TRBJ2-5; 8 bases align to TRBD1. The sequenced sample was CD4+ T cells sorted from PBMCs, obtained 10 days after the yellow fever booster vaccination. CDR3 bases: TGTGCCAGCTCACCACCGGGACAGGTACAAGAGACCCAGTACTTC. As protein: CASSPPGQVQETQYF.